Listed below are T cell receptor beta chains from one sample, sequenced in a study of molecular identifiers for immune sequencing clone quantification. MiXCR, applied by TCRdb to the PCR reads, yields one record per CDR3 protein. The data show about 65,000 distinct CDR3 sequences, less than 20% seen once. The sample was naive CD8+ T cells from blood, with Jurkat cell RNA spiked in. The receptors originated from a human donor in good health. Some libraries in this study had Jurkat cell RNA spiked in. Each CDR3 is given without its conserved first and last residue. The D gene is left open where the match is weak.

>TRBJ1-2|TRBD1|TRBV29-1
SVGEQGSYGYT
>TRBJ2-7|TRBD1|TRBV29-1
SVERDSSSYEQY
>TRBJ1-1|TRBD1|TRBV7-9
ASSPSGQGSHTEAF
>TRBJ2-7|.|TRBV11-2
ASSLPGNYEQY
>TRBJ1-1|.|TRBV24-1
ATSDWGNTEAF
>TRBJ2-7|TRBD1|TRBV6-2/TRBV6-3
ASKDRSDYYEQY
>TRBJ1-6|.|TRBV29-1
SVVGQDGNSPLH
>TRBJ2-7|.|TRBV7-2
ASSLATVEQY
>TRBJ1-4|.|TRBV7-9
ASSLTQAPSNEKLF
>TRBJ2-1|TRBD1|TRBV24-1
ATSDLGQGSYNEQF
>TRBJ2-7|.|TRBV27
ASSHLGGQGAYEQY
>TRBJ1-1|TRBD1|TRBV5-5
ASSFQGENTEAF
>TRBJ1-1|.|TRBV13
ASRVTTGRNTEAF
>TRBJ2-7|.|TRBV19
ASSIYLGEYEQY
>TRBJ2-1|TRBD2|TRBV12-3/TRBV12-4
ASSFLGQLVAGATYYVQF
>TRBJ2-3|TRBD1|TRBV20-1
SARDVDREDLGTQY
>TRBJ2-1|TRBD2|TRBV11-2
ASSDGLAGVVGGDEQF
>TRBJ1-5|TRBD1|TRBV6-2/TRBV6-3
ASSRRQGAFSNQPQH
>TRBJ1-1|.|TRBV10-3
AIQGLGNTEAF
>TRBJ2-1|TRBD1|TRBV10-3
AITPRRQGADNEQF
>TRBJ2-1|.|TRBV20-1
SAPRGMNEQF
>TRBJ2-2|.|TRBV3-1
ASSQPRDHPGTGELF
>TRBJ1-1|.|TRBV4-1
ASSQVIAGFGEAF
>TRBJ2-7|TRBD2|TRBV29-1
SVLGEAGGLTYEQY
>TRBJ2-1|.|TRBV7-9
ASGHAQAASYNEQF
>TRBJ2-7|TRBD2|TRBV29-1
SVVKRGAYEQY
>TRBJ2-7|.|TRBV20-1
SAREREMNYEQY
>TRBJ2-5|.|TRBV25-1
ASSEGNQETQY
>TRBJ2-3|TRBD2|TRBV20-1
SAPRDIAGGPDTQY
>TRBJ1-1|TRBD1|TRBV5-1
ASSLRPTGGENTEAF
>TRBJ2-5|TRBD2|TRBV20-1
SARVALAGETQY
>TRBJ2-7|.|TRBV30
AWARWSSSYEQY
>TRBJ2-7|.|TRBV5-4
ASSEEGSSYEQY
>TRBJ2-7|.|TRBV10-3
AISDGDLNSYEQY
>TRBJ2-1|TRBD2|TRBV10-3
AIKTSGREQF
>TRBJ2-3|TRBD1|TRBV6-5
ASSYTLTGFDTQY
>TRBJ2-1|.|TRBV11-3
ASHFERSSYNEQF